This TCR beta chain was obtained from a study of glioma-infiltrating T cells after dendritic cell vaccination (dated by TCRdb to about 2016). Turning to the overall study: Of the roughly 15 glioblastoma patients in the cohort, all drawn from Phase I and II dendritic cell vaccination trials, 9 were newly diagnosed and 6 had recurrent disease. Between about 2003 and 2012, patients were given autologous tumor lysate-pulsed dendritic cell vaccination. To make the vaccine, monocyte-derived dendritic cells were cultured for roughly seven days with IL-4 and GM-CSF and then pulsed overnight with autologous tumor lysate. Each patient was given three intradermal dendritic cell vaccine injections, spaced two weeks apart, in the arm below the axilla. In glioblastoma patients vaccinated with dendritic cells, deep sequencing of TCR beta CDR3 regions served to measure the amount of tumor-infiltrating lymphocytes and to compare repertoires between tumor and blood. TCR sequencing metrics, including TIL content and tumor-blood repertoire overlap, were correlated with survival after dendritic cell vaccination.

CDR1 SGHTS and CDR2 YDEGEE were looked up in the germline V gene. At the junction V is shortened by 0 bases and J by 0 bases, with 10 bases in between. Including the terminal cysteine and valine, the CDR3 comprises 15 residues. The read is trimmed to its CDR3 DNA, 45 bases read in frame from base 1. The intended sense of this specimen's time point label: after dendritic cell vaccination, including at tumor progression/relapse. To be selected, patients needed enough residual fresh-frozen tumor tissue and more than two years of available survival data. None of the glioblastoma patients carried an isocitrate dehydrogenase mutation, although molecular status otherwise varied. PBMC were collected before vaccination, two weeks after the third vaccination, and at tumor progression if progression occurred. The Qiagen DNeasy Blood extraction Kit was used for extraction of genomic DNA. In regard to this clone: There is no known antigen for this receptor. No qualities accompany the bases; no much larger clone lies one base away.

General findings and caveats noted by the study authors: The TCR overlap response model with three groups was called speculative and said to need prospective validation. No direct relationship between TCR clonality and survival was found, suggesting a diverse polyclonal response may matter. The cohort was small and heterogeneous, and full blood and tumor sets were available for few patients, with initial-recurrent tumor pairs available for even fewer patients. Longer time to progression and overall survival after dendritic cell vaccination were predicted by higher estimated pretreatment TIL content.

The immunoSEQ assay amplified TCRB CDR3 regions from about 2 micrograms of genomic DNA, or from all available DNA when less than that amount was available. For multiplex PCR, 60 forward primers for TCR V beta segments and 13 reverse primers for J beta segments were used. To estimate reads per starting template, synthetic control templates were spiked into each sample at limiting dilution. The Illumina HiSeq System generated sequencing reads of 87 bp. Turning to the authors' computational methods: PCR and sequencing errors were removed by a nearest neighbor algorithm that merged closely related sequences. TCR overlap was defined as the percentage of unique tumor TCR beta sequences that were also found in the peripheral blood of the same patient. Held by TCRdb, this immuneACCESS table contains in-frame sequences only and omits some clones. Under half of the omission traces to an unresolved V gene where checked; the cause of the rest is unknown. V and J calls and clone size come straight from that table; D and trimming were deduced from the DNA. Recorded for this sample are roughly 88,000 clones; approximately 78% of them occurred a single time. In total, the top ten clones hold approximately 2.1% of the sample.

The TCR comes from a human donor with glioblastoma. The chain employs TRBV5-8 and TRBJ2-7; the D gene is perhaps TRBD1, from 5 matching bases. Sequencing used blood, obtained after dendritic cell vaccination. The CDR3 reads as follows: CASSLAPDSSYEQYV. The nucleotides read TGTGCCAGCAGCTTGGCCCCCGACAGCTCCTACGAGCAGTACGTC.